The 15 T cell receptor beta chains listed next were all sequenced from one sample in a study of human T cells and chemical hapten exposure. MiXCR was run by TCRdb on the RACE reads, yielding one entry per CDR3 protein. The sample records a few hundred thousand distinct CDR3 sequences, more than 5% being singletons. Time point given: patch test 2, 6 weeks after DPC sensitization. As for treatment: therapeutic diphenylcyclopropenone sensitization with weekly scalp DPC. The sequenced sample was whole blood, obtained in connection with sensitization to the hapten diphenylcyclopropenone (DPC). These receptors were collected from a woman between 18 and 29 years old with alopecia areata. Some clones in this sample may be carry-over from other donors' samples.

This clonotype showed up many times. The J gene is TRBJ2-3, the V gene TRBV12-3 or TRBV12-4; D gene uncertain. This CDR3 is built from 13 residues. Between the trimmed V and J ends, which lost 4 bases and 2 bases, there was a span of 7 bases. This CDR3 is CASSSGNTDTQYF. The CDR3, as DNA: TGTGCCAGCAGTTCTGGTAACACAGATACGCAGTATTTT.

This clonotype came up a few times. The chain links TRBV27 to TRBJ2-3, with 8 bases that match TRBD2. CDR1 and CDR2 (germline): MNHEY, SMNVEV (reference sequence). CDR3 size: 15 residues. Trimming took 0 bases from V and 1 from J; bases not matched to a gene: 0. The CDR3 DNA reads as TGTGCCAGCAGTTTATCAGCGGGGGGCACAGATACGCAGTATTTT. Translation: CASSLSAGGTDTQYF.

This clonotype has a handful of counts. The chain joins TRBV27 to TRBJ1-2; 8 nucleotides match TRBD1. The CDR3 has 13 amino acids. Per germline, CDR1 MNHEY and CDR2 SMNVEV (reference sequence). Trimming took 4 bases from V and 7 from J; bases not matched to a gene: 5. CDR3 bases: TGTGCCAGCAGTTCCCCGGACAGGGCTGGCTACACCTTC. Its protein is CASSSPDRAGYTF.

The rearrangement uses TRBV7-8 and TRBJ2-5; no reliable D call. CDR3 length: 15 amino acids. V was pared by 1 base and J by 1 base, with 10 bases between. CDR1 SGHVS and CDR2 FQNEAQ come from the germline V gene. This CDR3 is CASSLGMYSQETQYF. In DNA, the CDR3 is TGTGCCAGCAGCTTAGGGATGTACAGCCAAGAGACCCAGTACTTC.

This clonotype was seen repeatedly, ten times or more. Here the CDR3 DNA reads TGTGCCACCAGCAGAGACAGGGCGGGAGTAAGCACTGAAGCTTTCTTT. It yields the protein CATSRDRAGVSTEAFF. The chain couples TRBV15 to TRBJ1-1, with TRBD1 as a possible D gene (5 bases). V was pared by 0 bases and J by 4 bases, with 15 bases between. This CDR3 is 16 amino acids long. Germline V lookup: CDR1 LNHNV, CDR2 YYDKDF (reference sequence).

This clonotype was observed many times. The rearrangement joins TRBV29-1 to TRBJ1-2; D is perhaps TRBD1 (6 bases). The CDR3 has 13 residues. Germline V lookup: CDR1 SQVTM, CDR2 ANQGSEA. The V end lost 6 bases, the J end lost 5 bases, and 16 bases lay between the germline ends. CDR3 sequence reads: CSVERDTEYGYTF. CDR3 coding DNA: TGCAGCGTCGAAAGGGACACCGAATATGGCTACACCTTC.

This clonotype was found many times. The chain couples TRBV5-6 to TRBJ1-2; the match to TRBD1 covers 7 bases. CDR1 and CDR2 (germline): SGHDT, YYEEEE. J gave up 4 bases and V 1 base, and 4 bases lay outside the gene matches. The CDR3 extends over 14 amino acids. The CDR3 here is CASSLWTGGYGYTF. The CDR3 DNA follows: TGTGCCAGCAGCTTGTGGACAGGCGGCTATGGCTACACCTTC.

The rearrangement joins TRBV10-3 to TRBJ2-3; TRBD2 matches at 7 bases. This CDR3 comprises 14 residues. CDR1 is ENHRY and CDR2 is SYGVKD in the germline V gene. V was clipped by 10 bases and J by 1 base; unmatched bases: 8. For the CDR3, the DNA is TGTGCCACAAACCCGAGCGGGGGCACAGATACGCAGTATTTT. It is translated as CATNPSGGTDTQYF.

This clonotype has a handful of counts. The chain employs TRBV27 and TRBJ1-5; D remains ambiguous. The CDR3 loop spans 18 amino acids. Germline V gene data show CDR1 as MNHEY and CDR2 as SMNVEV (reference sequence). V was cut by 5 bases and J by 2 bases, with 22 bases left in between. CDR3 loop: CASSPWGRAEGRNQPQHF. The CDR3 DNA is TGTGCCAGCAGTCCCTGGGGAAGGGCGGAAGGGCGCAATCAGCCCCAGCATTTT.

The V and J genes are TRBV10-3 and TRBJ1-3; D remains ambiguous. Germline CDR1 reads ENHRY; CDR2 reads SYGVKD. The CDR3 is made up of 13 amino acids. V was pared by 6 bases and J by 4 bases, with 10 bases between. CDR3: CAIRKIRGNTIYF. The DNA for the CDR3 is TGTGCCATCAGGAAGATCAGAGGAAACACCATATATTTT.

This clonotype was found a few times. This sequence joins TRBV28 and TRBJ2-1, with TRBD2 identical over 10 bases. The ends lost 4 bases at V and 10 bases at J; junction bases unmatched: 4. Germline CDR1 reads MDHEN; CDR2 reads SYDVKM. This CDR3 contains 13 residues. CDR3 sequence reads: CASSSASGGEQFF. CDR3 bases: TGTGCCAGCAGTTCGGCTAGCGGGGGCGAGCAGTTCTTC.

This clonotype occurred many times. V and J are TRBV7-2 and TRBJ2-3; no clear D. V was shortened by 5 bases and J by 0 bases, with 12 bases between the two germline ends. This CDR3 has 15 residues. Germline V gene lookup returns CDR1 SGHTA and CDR2 FQGNSA. CDR3 DNA sequence: TGTGCCAGCAGCCCACAGCGATCTAGCACAGATACGCAGTATTTT. Its protein product is CASSPQRSSTDTQYF.

This clonotype was observed many times. This chain uses TRBV12-5 with TRBJ1-5; 7 nucleotides match TRBD1. This CDR3 contains 13 residues. Trimming removed 6 bases from V and 7 bases from J; junction bases left unmatched: 6. Germline CDR1 LGHNT, CDR2 FRNRAP. In nucleotides, the CDR3 is TGTGCTAGTGGAGCCCAGGGGGACCAGCCCCAGCATTTT. As protein: CASGAQGDQPQHF.

Ten or more counts support this clonotype. The chain combines TRBV6-5 with TRBJ2-7; 8 bases agree with TRBD2. The CDR3 runs to 15 residues. V gave up 6 bases and J gave up 0 bases; unmatched junction bases: 7. Germline V gives CDR1 MNHEY, CDR2 SVGAGI. This CDR3 is CASSPGLGPSYEQYF. The CDR3, as DNA: TGTGCCAGCAGCCCGGGACTAGGGCCCTCCTACGAGCAGTACTTC.

This chain connects TRBV29-1 to TRBJ2-2; no reliable D call. Between the trimmed V and J ends, which lost 3 bases and 3 bases, there was a span of 8 bases. The CDR3 runs 13 residues. Germline loops: CDR1 SQVTM, CDR2 ANQGSEA. The CDR3 sequence is CSVDVLDTGELFF. The CDR3 nucleotides are TGCAGCGTTGACGTCCTGGACACCGGGGAGCTGTTTTTT.